Given below is one T cell receptor (beta chain) in context. The data derive from a study of blood T cell repertoires in COVID-19. Profiling relied on immunoSEQ multiplex PCR, and the TCRdb table lists in-frame clones only, not all of them. The data hold about 260,000 clones, with about 88% observed a single time. The sequenced material came from peripheral blood. The TCR sequence derives from a man in his 60s who had recovered from COVID-19.

CDR3 loop: CASSDDRAPEAFF. The DNA of the CDR3 is TGTGCCAGCAGCGACGACAGGGCCCCTGAAGCTTTCTTT. The gene calls are TRBV7-6 and TRBJ1-1, with 7 bases identical to TRBD1. The CDR3 length is 13 residues. V gave up 5 bases and J gave up 6 bases; unmatched junction bases: 6. Germline CDR1 SGHVS, CDR2 FNYEAQ.